This T cell receptor beta chain was sequenced in a study of blood T cells in healthy people across ages. Findings of the study overall: Reliance upon unsorted PBMCs precluded definitive naive versus antigen-experienced comparison. Higher diversity and more naive CD4+ cells were features of long-lived donors, compared to aged donors.

Remarks on this clonotype: Its target is unknown.

Per-sample PBMC isolation yielded at least 6.5 million cells. Every sample gave at least 5.5 micrograms of total RNA when it was extracted. Alongside a J-beta primer mix, a sample-barcoded 5' primer served in a second PCR lasting about 7 to 11 cycles. TCRdb recomputed calls from the 5' RACE reads with MiXCR, one row per CDR3 protein. Of almost 1 million distinct CDR3 sequences listed, roughly 51% are singletons. This CDR3 has 15 residues. Germline CDR1 reads SQVTM; CDR2 reads ANQGSEA. Trimming at V came to 7 bases and at J to 7 bases, leaving 15 bases not matched to a gene. The sequenced material came from blood. The receptor was isolated from a woman aged 55 to 70 in good health. The J gene is TRBJ2-7, the V gene TRBV29-1; 11 nucleotides line up with TRBD2. The CDR3 loop is CSGDLSGRAHNEQYF. The CDR3 nucleotides are TGCAGCGGTGACCTTAGCGGGAGGGCCCACAATGAGCAGTACTTC.